These 7 T cell receptor beta chains were sequenced from one sample in a study of blood T cell repertoires in COVID-19. Here immunoSEQ multiplex PCR was the method, and the copy in TCRdb shows in-frame clones only, minus some. The data show 650,000 to 800,000 clones, with 70% to 90% seen just once and about 0.24% held by the top ten. The sequenced material came from peripheral blood. The source is a woman aged 18-29 years with acute or convalescent COVID-19.

The rearrangement joins TRBV20-1 to TRBJ2-7; possible D gene TRBD2, 6 bases. Germline V gene lookup returns CDR1 DFQATT and CDR2 SNEGSKA (reference sequence). CDR3 length equals 9 residues. CDR3 residues: CRNGREQYF. For the CDR3, the DNA is TGCAGAAATGGGAGGGAGCAGTACTTC.

The rearrangement joins TRBV7-9 to TRBJ2-3, with a tentative D call TRBD1 (6 bases). Germline loops: CDR1 SEHNR, CDR2 FQNEAQ (reference sequence). V lost 2 bases, J lost 4 bases, and 16 bases lay in between. CDR3 length: 16 residues. CDR3 protein: CASSLFQLGAPDTQYF. CDR3 nucleotides: TGTGCCAGCAGCTTATTCCAGTTGGGGGCCCCAGATACGCAGTATTTT.

The rearrangement joins TRBV5-6 to TRBJ2-3; D perhaps matches TRBD1 (6 bases). Trimming removed 0 bases from V and 5 bases from J, with 7 bases in between. The CDR3 consists of 13 residues. CDR1 is SGHDT and CDR2 is YYEEEE in the germline V gene. For the CDR3, the DNA is TGTGCCAGCAGCTTGGTAGGGGGAGATACGCAGTATTTT. It encodes CASSLVGGDTQYF.

The chain uses TRBV2 and TRBJ1-5; weak D call: TRBD1 (6 bases). The length of the CDR3 is 19 residues. Per the germline V gene, CDR1 is SNHLY and CDR2 is FYNNEI. V was shortened by 9 bases and J by 0 bases, with 27 bases between the two germline ends. The CDR3 protein is CASRGQGQGSSGSNQPQHF. The CDR3 DNA reads TGTGCCAGTAGAGGTCAGGGGCAGGGATCTTCGGGTAGCAATCAGCCCCAGCATTTT.

The J gene is TRBJ1-2, the V gene TRBV5-5, with D possibly matching TRBD1 (6 bases). Germline CDR1 and CDR2: SGHKS and YYEKEE (reference sequence). The CDR3 sequence is 12 residues long. Trimming removed 7 bases at V and 8 bases at J, with 15 bases between. The CDR3 loop reads CASRPTGLGYTF. The CDR3 DNA is TGTGCCAGCCGACCCACAGGGCTCGGCTACACCTTC.

The V and J genes are TRBV11-1 and TRBJ2-2; TRBD2 matches 9 bases. Germline CDR1 and CDR2: SGHAT and FQDESV (reference sequence). V dropped 7 bases and J dropped 5; count of bases not matched to a gene: 5. This CDR3 spans 14 amino acids. CDR3 nucleotides: TGTGCCAGCAATCAAGCGGGGGGAACCGGGGAGCTGTTTTTT. Amino acid sequence: CASNQAGGTGELFF.

The genes are TRBV6-2 or TRBV6-3 and TRBJ1-4; the match to TRBD1 covers 8 bases. The CDR3 length is 15 residues. V shed 5 bases, J shed 3 bases, and the junction held 5 bases outside the gene matches. Germline CDR1 MNHEY, CDR2 SVGEGT. The CDR3 DNA reads as TGTGCCAGCAGTCGGGGACAGGTCGCTAATGAAAAACTGTTTTTT. This translates into CASSRGQVANEKLFF.